The clone carrying this T cell receptor (beta chain) was observed at least ten times. The antigen remains undetermined. Looked up from germline, CDR1 is MNHNS and CDR2 is SASEGT. Trimming left V 3 bases short and J 3 bases short, with 14 bases between. CDR3 length: 15 amino acids. The data originate from a study of early T cells in non-severe SARS-CoV-2 infection. Whole-study context: Whole-blood bulk RNA, unsorted, was sequenced, and chains were unpaired. Overall study results and limits: A preference for anti-spike CD8 responses marked VDJdb matching, which missed private and CD4 specificities.

The TCR library protocol was used to attach unique molecular identifiers. These identifiers were attached to individual cDNA molecules. MiXCR, run by TCRdb on the 5' RACE reads, gives a single entry per CDR3 protein. Of more than 15,000 distinct CDR3 sequences in the sample, around 6% are singletons; the top ten hold 6% to 7%. The TCR comes from an adult who was a healthcare worker with PCR-confirmed SARS-CoV-2 infection or an uninfected control (not recorded which). The rearrangement uses TRBV6-1 and TRBJ1-2; the D gene is possibly TRBD1 (5 bases). The sequences come from whole blood, collected at baseline. The CDR3 spells CASSDAVDTYYGYTF. DNA for the CDR3: TGTGCCAGCAGTGACGCTGTGGACACCTACTATGGCTACACCTTC.